The next 9 T cell receptor beta chains were all read from a single sample in a study of CD8 T cells in Susac syndrome. Reverse transcription of about 0.45 to 1 ug RNA used random hexamers. TCRdb ran MiXCR on the immunoSEQ multiplex PCR reads and lists one entry per CDR3 protein. The data contain 150,000 to 250,000 distinct CDR3 sequences, about 96% of them seen just once; the ten biggest clones take up 0.085% to 0.095%. Sequencing was carried out using CD4+ T cells from PBMCs. These receptors were collected from a human donor with multiple sclerosis.

This rearrangement joins TRBV20-1 to TRBJ2-3; D is undetermined. Trimming shortened V by 8 bases and J by 1 base, and 10 bases separated the two germline ends. In germline, CDR1 is DFQATT, CDR2 SNEGSKA (reference sequence). The CDR3 length is 12 residues. The CDR3 DNA sequence: TGCAGTCCCCTTAGGGGCACAGATACGCAGTATTTT. Protein: CSPLRGTDTQYF.

This chain links TRBV20-1 with TRBJ1-4; D call uncertain. The CDR3 sequence is 14 residues long. Germline CDR1 is DFQATT and CDR2 is SNEGSKA (reference sequence). V was shortened by 4 bases and J by 5 bases, with 14 bases between the two germline ends. The CDR3 loop reads CSATEDEGNEKLFF. The CDR3 nucleotides are TGCAGTGCTACTGAAGATGAGGGAAATGAAAAACTGTTTTTT.

The chain uses TRBV20-1 and TRBJ2-2; tentatively, D is TRBD1 (5 bases). Germline V lookup: CDR1 DFQATT, CDR2 SNEGSKA (reference sequence). Trimming left V 5 bases short and J 6 bases short, with 16 bases between. This CDR3 comprises 14 residues. For the CDR3, the DNA is TGCAGTGCTCAAGGGGCTAATCACGCCGGGGAGCTGTTTTTT. This translates into CSAQGANHAGELFF.

The chain recombines TRBV20-1 with TRBJ1-1; tentative D call: TRBD1 (5 bases). The V end lost 3 bases, the J end lost 10 bases, and 12 bases lay between the germline ends. Germline lookup yields CDR1 DFQATT and CDR2 SNEGSKA (reference sequence). The length of the CDR3 is 11 residues. DNA for the CDR3: TGCAGTGCTAGGGAGGGGTTACGAGCTTTCTTT. Translated: CSAREGLRAFF.

J is TRBJ2-3 and V is TRBV30; 7 nucleotides agree with TRBD1. The junction had 4 bases not matched to a gene; V was cut back by 8 bases and J by 2 bases. The CDR3 consists of 12 residues. Germline V gene data show CDR1 as GTSNPN and CDR2 as SVGIG (reference sequence). The CDR3 loop reads CAVQGTTDTQYF. For the CDR3, the DNA is TGTGCCGTACAGGGGACCACAGATACGCAGTATTTT.

The chain recombines TRBV3-1 with TRBJ1-6; the D gene is possibly TRBD1 (5 bases). CDR1 is LGHDT and CDR2 is YNNKEL in the germline V gene (reference sequence). V was clipped by 1 base and J by 9 bases, with 19 bases between them. The length of the CDR3 is 17 residues. Here the CDR3 DNA reads TGTGCCAGCAGCCAAGGAGGGCCCGGCTTCGGGGGTTCACCCCTCCACTTT. Protein sequence: CASSQGGPGFGGSPLHF.

The J gene is TRBJ2-7, the V gene TRBV4-1; D perhaps matches TRBD1 (5 bases). The CDR3 spans 14 residues. The V end was cut by 1 base, the J end by 0 bases, with 7 bases between. Germline V gene data show CDR1 as MGHRA and CDR2 as YSYEKL. The CDR3 protein is CASSQATDSYEQYF. In nucleotides, the CDR3 is TGCGCCAGCAGCCAAGCGACAGACTCCTACGAGCAGTACTTC.

This clonotype was seen once. The chain employs TRBV7-6 and TRBJ2-2; the match to TRBD2 covers 9 bases. V was clipped by 9 bases and J by 4 bases; unmatched bases: 3. The CDR3 spans 13 residues. The germline gives CDR1 SGHVS, CDR2 FNYEAQ. The CDR3 reads CASSGSGTGELFF. The CDR3 DNA reads TGTGCCAGTAGCGGGAGTGGCACCGGGGAGCTGTTTTTT.

CDR3: CSAPLGKRETQYF. CDR3 nucleotides: TGCAGTGCCCCGTTGGGGAAGAGGGAGACCCAGTACTTC. The chain recombines TRBV20-1 with TRBJ2-5; no definite D call. CDR3 length: 13 residues. V gave up 6 bases and J gave up 5 bases, with 16 bases separating them. Germline V lookup: CDR1 DFQATT, CDR2 SNEGSKA (reference sequence).